This T cell receptor beta chain was obtained from a study of T cells after yellow fever vaccination. This clonotype occurred a few times. The antigen is undetermined. Overall study findings and caveats: Repertoires obtained by FACS sorting could include abundant clonotypes that entered as contaminants from the bulk population. A small proportion of clonotypes was detected in both the CD4 and CD8 compartments. Clones that expanded after primary vaccination mostly reappeared after the booster (around 96% CD4, 70% to 90% CD8). Weaker, the secondary response peaked sooner, at day 5 versus 15.

Per germline, CDR1 LGHDT and CDR2 YNNKEL (reference sequence). The trim removed 4 bases at V and 2 bases at J, leaving 10 bases unmatched. This CDR3 has 17 residues. TCRdb independently ran MiXCR on the 5' RACE reads; one entry per CDR3 protein. The sample includes roughly 180,000 distinct CDR3 sequences, about 6% seen only once; the top ten take 2.9%. The rearrangement links TRBV3-1 to TRBJ2-1; 8 positions agree with TRBD2. The clonotype was recovered from a man in his late teens or twenties who received the YFV17D yellow fever vaccine. Sequencing was performed on CD4+ T cells sorted from PBMCs, taken on the day of the first yellow fever vaccination. The chain's CDR3 is CASSPNGGAYTYNEQFF. In DNA, the CDR3 is TGTGCCAGCAGCCCTAACGGGGGGGCCTACACCTACAATGAGCAGTTCTTC.